These T cell receptor beta chains were read from a single sample in a study of T cells in Graves' hyperthyroidism and ophthalmopathy. TCRdb passed the multiplex PCR reads through MiXCR, listing each CDR3 protein once. The sample records nearly 600,000 distinct CDR3 sequences, 14% being singletons. Specimen: blood. The receptors stem from a woman younger than 30 with Graves' ophthalmopathy. Each CDR3 is given with its conserved first and last residue. A D gene is named only where the DNA matches it firmly. Rows may omit the clone size; those that give it use once, few, many or a size class.

v_gene	abundance	d_gene	j_gene	CDR3nt	CDR3aa
TRBV11-1	many	NA	TRBJ1-1	TGTGCCAGCATGGTTTTCGACTTGAACACTGAAGCTTTCTTT	CASMVFDLNTEAFF
TRBV9	many	NA	TRBJ2-7	TGTGCCAGCAGCGTAGAACAGAACTACGAGCAGTACTTC	CASSVEQNYEQYF
TRBV19	few	NA	TRBJ2-7	TGTGCCAGTAGCGATTCGGGAGTCCTACGGACGTACTTC	CASSDSGVLRTYF
TRBV7-9	few	TRBD1	TRBJ1-1	TGTGCCAGCAGCTTATTTGGGACAGGGGGATGGGGGGCTTTCTTT	CASSLFGTGGWGAFF
TRBV9	NA	TRBD2	TRBJ2-1	TGTGCCAGCAGCGTAGGTTCAGGCCTAGCGGAATACAATGAGCAGTTCTTC	CASSVGSGLAEYNEQFF
TRBV7-3	many	TRBD2	TRBJ2-3	TGTGCCAGCAGCATGAGACTAGCCGAAGATACGCAGTATTTT	CASSMRLAEDTQYF
TRBV27	few	NA	TRBJ2-6	TGTGCCAGCAGTCAAACAGGGTCCGGGGCCAACGTCCTGACTTTC	CASSQTGSGANVLTF
TRBV2	many	TRBD1	TRBJ2-7	TGTGCCTCACAGTACGGCGGGACAGGAGGGTCCCACGAGCAGTACTTC	CASQYGGTGGSHEQYF
TRBV7-8	few	NA	TRBJ1-6	TGTGCCAGCAGCTGGCCCTTAAATCACCCCCTCCACTTT	CASSWPLNHPLHF
TRBV7-9	few	TRBD2	TRBJ2-2	TGTGCCAGCAGCCTAGCGGGAGGAGGAACCGGGGAGCTGTTTTTT	CASSLAGGGTGELFF
TRBV28	NA	NA	TRBJ2-7	TGTGCCAGCAGAGGCACGGGAAGGGGCACCTACGAGCAGTACTTC	CASRGTGRGTYEQYF
TRBV5-1	many	TRBD1	TRBJ1-1	TGCGCCAGCAGCTTGGTGACAGGGGGGAACACTGAAGCTTTCTTT	CASSLVTGGNTEAFF
TRBV11-3	many	NA	TRBJ1-2	TGTGCCAGCAGCTCCGGGGCTGGCAGCTCTACCGGCTACACCTTC	CASSSGAGSSTGYTF
TRBV20-1	many	TRBD2	TRBJ2-1	TGCAGTGCTAGAGTCGCCGGGACTAGAGCCTACAATGAGCAGTTCTTC	CSARVAGTRAYNEQFF
TRBV9	few	NA	TRBJ2-7	TGTGCCAGCAGCGTAGGGGAAGAGTACGAGCAGTACTTC	CASSVGEEYEQYF
TRBV5-1	NA	NA	TRBJ2-7	TGCGCCAGCAGCACCGACACTCTAATCTACGAGCAGTACTTC	CASSTDTLIYEQYF